This note documents a single T cell receptor (beta chain) sequence. These data originate in a study of blood T cell repertoires in COVID-19. Study overall: The United States, Italy and Spain supplied acute and convalescent COVID-19 samples. Sources were T cells, B-cell-depleted T cells, or PBMCs; the material itself was cDNA or gDNA.

Study processing details: Estimation of nucleated cell counts relied on the amplification of reference gene primers. Measured with immunoSEQ multiplex PCR; TCRdb has only the in-frame clones, and not every one. That table supplies the V and J calls and clone size; D and trimming were determined from the DNA. Counted here are around 80,000 clones, over 75% occurring once; the ten biggest clones make up 9.5% to 15%. The J segment lost 2 bases and the V segment lost 5 bases, leaving 8 bases of the junction unmatched. The length of the CDR3 is 15 residues. Germline V lookup: CDR1 SEHNR, CDR2 FQNEAQ (reference sequence).

The chain recombines TRBV7-9 with TRBJ1-2, with 7 nucleotides matching TRBD1. This TCR came from a man older than 75 with acute or convalescent COVID-19. The sample taken for sequencing was peripheral blood. Here the CDR3 DNA reads TGTGCCAGCAGCCAAGGACAGGCACGGAACTATGGCTACACCTTC. It encodes CASSQGQARNYGYTF.